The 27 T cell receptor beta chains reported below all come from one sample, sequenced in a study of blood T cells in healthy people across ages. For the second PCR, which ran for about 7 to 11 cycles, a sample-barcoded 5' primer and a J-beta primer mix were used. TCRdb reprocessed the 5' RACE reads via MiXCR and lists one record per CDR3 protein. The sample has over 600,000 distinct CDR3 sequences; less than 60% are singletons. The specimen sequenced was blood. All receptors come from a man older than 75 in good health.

In nucleotides, the CDR3 is TGTGCCAGCAGTGCAGGGGTTGGTGGCTACGAGCAGTACTTC. This translates into CASSAGVGGYEQYF. The V gene is TRBV27, the J gene TRBJ2-7; the D gene is possibly TRBD1 (6 bases). Germline-derived CDR1 and CDR2 are MNHEY and SMNVEV (reference sequence). Between the trimmed V and J ends, which lost 5 bases and 3 bases, there was a span of 14 bases. This CDR3 is built from 14 residues.

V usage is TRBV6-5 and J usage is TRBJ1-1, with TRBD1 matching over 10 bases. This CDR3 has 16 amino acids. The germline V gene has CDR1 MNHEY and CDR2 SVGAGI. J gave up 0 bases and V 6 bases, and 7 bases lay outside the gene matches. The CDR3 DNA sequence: TGTGCCAGCAGACCAATGACAGGGGGCCTGAACACTGAAGCTTTCTTT. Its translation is CASRPMTGGLNTEAFF.

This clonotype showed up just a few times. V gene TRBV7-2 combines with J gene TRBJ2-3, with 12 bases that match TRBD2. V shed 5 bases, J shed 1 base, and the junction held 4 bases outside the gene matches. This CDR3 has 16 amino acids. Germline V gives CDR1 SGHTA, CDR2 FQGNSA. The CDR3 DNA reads TGTGCCAGCAGCCGACGACTAGCGGGAGGCACAGATACGCAGTATTTT. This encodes CASSRRLAGGTDTQYF.

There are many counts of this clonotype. The CDR3 here is CATSRDTGYLAKNIQYF. CDR3 DNA: TGTGCCACCAGCAGAGATACGGGGTATCTGGCCAAAAACATTCAGTACTTC. The chain links TRBV15 to TRBJ2-4, with D possibly being TRBD2 (5 bases). The V gene lost 0 bases and the J gene lost 1 base, with 13 bases spanning the gap. Germline V CDR1 and CDR2: LNHNV, YYDKDF (reference sequence). There are 17 residues in the CDR3.

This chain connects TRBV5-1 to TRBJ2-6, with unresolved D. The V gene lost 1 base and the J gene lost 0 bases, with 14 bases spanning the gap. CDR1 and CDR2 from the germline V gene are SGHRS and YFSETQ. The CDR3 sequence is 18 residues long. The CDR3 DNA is TGCGCCAGCAGCTTGACGGGCATCACCCACTCTGGGGCCAACGTCCTGACTTTC. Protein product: CASSLTGITHSGANVLTF.

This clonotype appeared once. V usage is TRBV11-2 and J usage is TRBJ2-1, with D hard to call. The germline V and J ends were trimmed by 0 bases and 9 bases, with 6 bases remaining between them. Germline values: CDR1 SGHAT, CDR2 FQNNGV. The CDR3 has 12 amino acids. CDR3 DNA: TGTGCCAGCAGCTTAGATCAAATTGAGCAGTTCTTC. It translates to CASSLDQIEQFF.

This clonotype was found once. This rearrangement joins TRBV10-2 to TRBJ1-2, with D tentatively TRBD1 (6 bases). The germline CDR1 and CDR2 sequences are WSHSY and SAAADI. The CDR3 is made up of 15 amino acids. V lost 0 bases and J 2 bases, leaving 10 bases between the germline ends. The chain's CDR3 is CASSESMGANYGYTF. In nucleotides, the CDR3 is TGCGCCAGCAGTGAGTCAATGGGGGCGAACTATGGCTACACCTTC.

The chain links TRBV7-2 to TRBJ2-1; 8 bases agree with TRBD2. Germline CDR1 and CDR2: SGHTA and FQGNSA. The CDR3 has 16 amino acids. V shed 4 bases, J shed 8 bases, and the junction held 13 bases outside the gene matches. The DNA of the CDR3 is TGTGCCAGCAGCTACCTCGGCGGGAGGAGGATAGATGAGCAGTTCTTC. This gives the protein CASSYLGGRRIDEQFF. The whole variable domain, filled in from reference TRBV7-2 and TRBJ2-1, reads GAGVSQSPSNKVTEKGKDVELRCDPISGHTALYWYRQSLGQGLEFLIYFQGNSAPDKSGLPSDRFSAERTGGSVSTLTIQRTQQEDSAVYLCASSYLGGRRIDEQFFGPGTRLTVL.

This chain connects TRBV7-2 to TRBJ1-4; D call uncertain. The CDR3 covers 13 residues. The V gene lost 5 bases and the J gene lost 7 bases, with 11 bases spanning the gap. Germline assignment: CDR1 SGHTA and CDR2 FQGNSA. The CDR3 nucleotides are TGTGCCAGCAGCCCATACCAATTTGAAAAACTGTTTTTT. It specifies CASSPYQFEKLFF.

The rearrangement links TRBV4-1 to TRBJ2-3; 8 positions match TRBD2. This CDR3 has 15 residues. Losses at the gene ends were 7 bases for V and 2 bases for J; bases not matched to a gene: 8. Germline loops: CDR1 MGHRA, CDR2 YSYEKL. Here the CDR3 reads CASKISGGPTDTQYF. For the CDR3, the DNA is TGCGCCAGCAAGATTTCGGGAGGGCCCACAGATACGCAGTATTTT.

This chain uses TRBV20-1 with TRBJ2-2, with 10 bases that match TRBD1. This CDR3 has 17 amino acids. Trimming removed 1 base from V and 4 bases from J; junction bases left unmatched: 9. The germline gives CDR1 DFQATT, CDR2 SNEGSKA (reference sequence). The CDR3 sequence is CSARVPGQGSSTGELFF. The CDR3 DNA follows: TGCAGTGCTAGAGTCCCGGGACAGGGGAGTAGCACCGGGGAGCTGTTTTTT.

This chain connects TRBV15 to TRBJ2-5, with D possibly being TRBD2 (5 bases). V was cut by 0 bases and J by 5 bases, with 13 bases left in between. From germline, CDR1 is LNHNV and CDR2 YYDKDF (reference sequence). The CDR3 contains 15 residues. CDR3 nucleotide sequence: TGTGCCACCAGCAGAGATCTCGGGGTAGAGGAGACCCAGTACTTC. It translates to CATSRDLGVEETQYF.

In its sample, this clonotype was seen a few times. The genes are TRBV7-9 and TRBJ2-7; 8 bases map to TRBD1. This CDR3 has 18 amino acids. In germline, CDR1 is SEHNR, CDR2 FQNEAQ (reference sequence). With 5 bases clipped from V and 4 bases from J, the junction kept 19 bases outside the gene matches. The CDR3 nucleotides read TGTGCCAGCAGCCCCACTACCGGAGACAGGGGCCAAATTTACGAGCAGTACTTC. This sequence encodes CASSPTTGDRGQIYEQYF. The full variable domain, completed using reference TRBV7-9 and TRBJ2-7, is DTGVSQNPRHKITKRGQNVTFRCDPISEHNRLYWYRQTLGQGPEFLTYFQNEAQLEKSRLLSDRFSAERPKGSFSTLEIQRTEQGDSAMYLCASSPTTGDRGQIYEQYFGPGTRLTVT.

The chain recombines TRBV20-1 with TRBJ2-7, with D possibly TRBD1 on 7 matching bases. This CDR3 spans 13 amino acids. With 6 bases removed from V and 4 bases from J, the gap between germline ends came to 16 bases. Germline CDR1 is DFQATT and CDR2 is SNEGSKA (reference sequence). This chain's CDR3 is CSAPPTGRYEQYF. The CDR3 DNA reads TGCAGTGCCCCCCCGACAGGGAGGTACGAGCAGTACTTC.

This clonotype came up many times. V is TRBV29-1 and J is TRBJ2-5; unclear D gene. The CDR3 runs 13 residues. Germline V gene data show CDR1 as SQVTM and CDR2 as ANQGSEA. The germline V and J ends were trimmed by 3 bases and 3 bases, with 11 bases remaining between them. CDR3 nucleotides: TGCAGCGTTGACGTGACCGGCAAAGAGACCCAGTACTTC. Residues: CSVDVTGKETQYF. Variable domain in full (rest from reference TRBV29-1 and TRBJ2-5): SAVISQKPSRDICQRGTSLTIQCQVDSQVTMMFWYRQQPGQSLTLIATANQGSEATYESGFVIDKFPISRPNLTFSTLTVSNMSPEDSSIYLCSVDVTGKETQYFGPGTRLLVL.

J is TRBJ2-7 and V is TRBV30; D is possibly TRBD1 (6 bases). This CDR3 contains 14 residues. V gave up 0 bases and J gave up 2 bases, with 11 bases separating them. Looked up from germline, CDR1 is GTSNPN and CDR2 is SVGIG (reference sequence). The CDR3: CAWSVEGGAYEQYF. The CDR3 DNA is TGTGCCTGGAGTGTCGAAGGGGGTGCCTACGAGCAGTACTTC.

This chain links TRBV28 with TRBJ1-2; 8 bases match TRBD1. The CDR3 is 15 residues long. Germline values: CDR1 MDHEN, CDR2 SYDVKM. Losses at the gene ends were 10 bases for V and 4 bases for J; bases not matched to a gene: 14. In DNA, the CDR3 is TGTGCCACCCAGATCCTGGCAGGGGGCGGCTATGGCTACACCTTC. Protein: CATQILAGGGYGYTF.

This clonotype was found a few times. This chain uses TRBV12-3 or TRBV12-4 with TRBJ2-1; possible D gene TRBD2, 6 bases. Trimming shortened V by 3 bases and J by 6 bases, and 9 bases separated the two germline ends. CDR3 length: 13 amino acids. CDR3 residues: CASSFREFNEQFF. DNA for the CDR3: TGTGCCAGCAGTTTTCGGGAGTTCAATGAGCAGTTCTTC.

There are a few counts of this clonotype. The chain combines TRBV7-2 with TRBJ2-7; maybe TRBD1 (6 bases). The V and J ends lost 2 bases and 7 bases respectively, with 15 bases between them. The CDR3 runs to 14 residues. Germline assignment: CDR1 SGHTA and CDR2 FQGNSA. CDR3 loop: CASSLSTGMGEQYF. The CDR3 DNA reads TGTGCCAGCAGCTTAAGTACAGGGATGGGGGAGCAGTACTTC.

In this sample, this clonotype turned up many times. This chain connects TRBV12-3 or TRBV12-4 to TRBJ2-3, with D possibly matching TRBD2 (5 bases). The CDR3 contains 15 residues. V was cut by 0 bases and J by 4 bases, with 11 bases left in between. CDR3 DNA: TGTGCCAGCAGTTTAGCGGGAGAGGTTGCAGATACGCAGTATTTT. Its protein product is CASSLAGEVADTQYF.

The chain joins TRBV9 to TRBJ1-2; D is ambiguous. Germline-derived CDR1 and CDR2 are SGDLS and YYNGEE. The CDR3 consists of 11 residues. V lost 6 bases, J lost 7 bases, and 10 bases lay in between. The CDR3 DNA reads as TGTGCCAGCATGAATACGGGTGGCTACACCTTC. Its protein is CASMNTGGYTF.

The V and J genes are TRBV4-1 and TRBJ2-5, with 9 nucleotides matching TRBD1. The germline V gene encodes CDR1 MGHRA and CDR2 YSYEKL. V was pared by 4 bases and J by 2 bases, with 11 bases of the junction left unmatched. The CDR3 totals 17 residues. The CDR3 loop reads CASSLRGQGRGQETQYF. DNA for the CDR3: TGCGCCAGCAGCCTTAGGGGACAGGGACGGGGGCAAGAGACCCAGTACTTC.

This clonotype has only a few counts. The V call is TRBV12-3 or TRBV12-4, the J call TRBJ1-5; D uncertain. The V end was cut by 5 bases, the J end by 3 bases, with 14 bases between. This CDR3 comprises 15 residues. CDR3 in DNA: TGTGCCAGCAGTCCCGGGAGAGCCTTCAATCAGCCCCAGCATTTT. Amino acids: CASSPGRAFNQPQHF.

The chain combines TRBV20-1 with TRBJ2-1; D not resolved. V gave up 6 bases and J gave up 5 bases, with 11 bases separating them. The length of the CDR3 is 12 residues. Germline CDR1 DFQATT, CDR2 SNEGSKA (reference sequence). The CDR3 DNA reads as TGCAGTGCGGTAGCCAGAAACAATGAGCAGTTCTTC. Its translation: CSAVARNNEQFF.

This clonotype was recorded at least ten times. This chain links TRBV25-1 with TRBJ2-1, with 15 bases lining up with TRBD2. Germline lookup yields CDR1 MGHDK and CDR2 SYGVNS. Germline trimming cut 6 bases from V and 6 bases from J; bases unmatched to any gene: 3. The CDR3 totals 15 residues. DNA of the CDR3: TGTGCCAGCAGCGGGACTAGCGGGAGGTCCAATGAGCAGTTCTTC. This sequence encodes CASSGTSGRSNEQFF.

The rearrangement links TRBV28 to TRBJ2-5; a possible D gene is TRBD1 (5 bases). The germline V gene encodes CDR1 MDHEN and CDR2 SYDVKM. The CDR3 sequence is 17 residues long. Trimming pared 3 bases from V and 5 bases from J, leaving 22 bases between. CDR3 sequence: CASSFGTGETLEETQYF. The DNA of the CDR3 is TGTGCCAGCAGTTTCGGAACAGGCGAGACCCTAGAGGAGACCCAGTACTTC.

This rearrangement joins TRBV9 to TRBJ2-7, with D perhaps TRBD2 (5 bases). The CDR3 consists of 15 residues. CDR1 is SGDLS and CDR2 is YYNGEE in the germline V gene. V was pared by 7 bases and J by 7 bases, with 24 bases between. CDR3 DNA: TGTGCCAGCGCCAGAACGTGGGAGAGCTACAATGAGCAGTACTTC. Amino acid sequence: CASARTWESYNEQYF.